A selection of T cell receptor beta chains follows, all from one sample in a study of blood T cell repertoires in COVID-19. The assay was immunoSEQ multiplex PCR, and TCRdb's table has in-frame clones only and misses some. The sample carries over 130,000 clones, roughly nine tenths recorded once. The specimen sequenced was peripheral blood. These TCRs come from a woman aged 55-69 years with active or convalescent COVID-19. CDR3s include the opening cysteine and the closing phenylalanine or tryptophan. Fields, in order: J gene, clone size, D gene, V gene, CDR3 DNA, CDR3 protein. D genes are given only for firm matches. Size is omitted from some rows. Given values are once, few, many or a class for expanded clones.

>TRBJ1-6|-|TRBD1|TRBV18
TGTGCCAGCTCACCCGGACAGGGGGCAATTTCACCCCTCCACTTT
CASSPGQGAISPLHF
>TRBJ1-1|-|-|TRBV7-2
TGTGCCAGCAGCTTAACCTTTAGTGTCATGAACACTGAAGCTTTCTTT
CASSLTFSVMNTEAFF
>TRBJ2-7|-|TRBD1|TRBV4-1
TGCGCCAGCAGCCGCACCGGGACAGGGGGAAGTCTGGCAGAGCAGTACTTC
CASSRTGTGGSLAEQYF
>TRBJ1-1|-|-|TRBV6-2/TRBV6-3
TGTGCCAGCAGTTACTCCCGACTTTCTGAAGCTTTCTTT
CASSYSRLSEAFF
>TRBJ2-7|-|-|TRBV7-2
TGTGCCAGCAGCTTGCCCAGGCGCTACGAGCAGTACTTC
CASSLPRRYEQYF
>TRBJ2-5|-|-|TRBV28
TGTGCCAGCAGTCAACAGGGTTACCAAGAGACCCAGTACTTC
CASSQQGYQETQYF
>TRBJ1-2|-|-|TRBV6-5
TGTGCCAGCAGAGCTACAGGTTCTCGAGGCTACACCTTC
CASRATGSRGYTF
>TRBJ2-3|-|TRBD2|TRBV3-1/TRBV3-2
TGTGCCAGCGCGGGGGGGAACGGTGCTACCGACACAGATACGCAGTATTTT
CASAGGNGATDTDTQYF
>TRBJ2-7|-|-|TRBV7-9
TGTGCCAGCAGCATCGGACAGAACTCCTACGAGCAGTACTTC
CASSIGQNSYEQYF
>TRBJ2-7|-|TRBD1|TRBV6-5
TGTGCCAGCAGTCCCACAGGGGGTCACGAGCAGTACTTC
CASSPTGGHEQYF
>TRBJ1-5|-|-|TRBV12-3/TRBV12-4
TGTGCCAGCTCGACACCCTCTGGGCCCCAGCATTTT
CASSTPSGPQHF
>TRBJ2-1|-|TRBD2|TRBV7-3
TGTGCCAGCAGCTTAAGAGCGGGGGGCGGGAGTGAGCAGTTCTTC
CASSLRAGGGSEQFF
>TRBJ2-7|-|-|TRBV6-2/TRBV6-3
TGTGCCAGCAGCCTTTACACCGACAGGTTGGAGCAGTACTTC
CASSLYTDRLEQYF
>TRBJ2-2|-|-|TRBV27
TGTGCCAGCAGTAGCAGGGGCGACACCGGGGAGCTGTTTTTT
CASSSRGDTGELFF
>TRBJ2-2|-|TRBD1|TRBV6-5
TGTGCCAGCGGCGACAGGGTTTGGGGGGAGCTGTTTTTT
CASGDRVWGELFF
>TRBJ2-5|-|-|TRBV11-1
TGTGCCAGCAGTTTTCTTGCGGGACAGCAAGAGACCCAGTACTTC
CASSFLAGQQETQYF
>TRBJ2-5|once|TRBD2|TRBV11-1
TGTGCCAGCAGCCGCGGGGGGACGGAGACCCAGTACTTC
CASSRGGTETQYF
>TRBJ1-2|-|-|TRBV3-1/TRBV3-2
TGTGCCAGCAGCCAAGAACCCAGGGTTGGCTACACCTTC
CASSQEPRVGYTF
>TRBJ2-1|-|TRBD2|TRBV7-9
TGTGCCAGCAGCCCATGGACTAGCGGGGCATACAATGAGCAGTTCTTC
CASSPWTSGAYNEQFF
>TRBJ1-3|-|-|TRBV10-1
TGCGCCAGCAGGCAGGGGTCTGGAAACACCATATATTTT
CASRQGSGNTIYF
>TRBJ1-2|-|-|TRBV29-1
TGCAGCGTTGAAGGTCCAGGGGACGGCTACACCTTC
CSVEGPGDGYTF
>TRBJ1-2|-|-|TRBV7-2
TGTGCCAGCAGCTTAGGGCCTTATGGCTACACCTTC
CASSLGPYGYTF
>TRBJ2-3|few|-|TRBV29-1
TGCAGCGTCCAAGGGGGTCTTGGGGGCACAGATACGCAGTATTTT
CSVQGGLGGTDTQYF
>TRBJ1-3|once|-|TRBV14
TGTGCCAGCAGCCAATACAGGGTCGCATATTTT
CASSQYRVAYF
>TRBJ2-7|few|-|TRBV2
TGTGCCAGCAGTGAATCGGGTTACGAGCAGTACTTC
CASSESGYEQYF
>TRBJ2-5|-|TRBD1|TRBV10-3
TGTGCCATCAGTGCTTCGGACAGGGGGCGGGAAGAGACCCAGTACTTC
CAISASDRGREETQYF
>TRBJ1-4|-|-|TRBV5-1
TGCGCCAGCAGCTCCTCGGGGGAAGTCGGTGAAAAACTGTTTTTT
CASSSSGEVGEKLFF
>TRBJ1-2|-|-|TRBV18
TGTGCCAGCTCACCATGGGGCCTCGAAGGGGGCTACACCTTC
CASSPWGLEGGYTF
>TRBJ2-3|-|TRBD1|TRBV10-3
TGTGCCATCAGTTTGGGGACAGCCCCAGATACGCAGTATTTT
CAISLGTAPDTQYF
>TRBJ1-3|-|TRBD1|TRBV7-2
TGTGCCAGCAGCACTTCGACAGGGACTGGAAACACCATATATTTT
CASSTSTGTGNTIYF
>TRBJ1-5|-|-|TRBV4-3
TGCGCCAGCAGCCAGTCGTGGGCACCTGTTATCAGGCAGCCCCAGCATTTT
CASSQSWAPVIRQPQHF
>TRBJ2-7|-|-|TRBV4-1
TGCGCCAGCAGCCAAGGTAGGGGGACAAAGAACGAGCAGTACTTC
CASSQGRGTKNEQYF
>TRBJ2-5|-|-|TRBV5-4
TGTGCCACCTGGCGGGCAGGGGTAGGGGAGACCCAGTACTTC
CATWRAGVGETQYF
>TRBJ1-2|once|-|TRBV11-2
TGTGCCAGCAGCTTACGCGCCGGGGATGGCTACACCTTC
CASSLRAGDGYTF
>TRBJ1-1|-|-|TRBV10-3
TGTGCCATCAGTGAGTCCCCTATAAGAGTGACTGAAGCTTTCTTT
CAISESPIRVTEAFF
>TRBJ2-7|-|-|TRBV9
TGTGCCAGCAGCCCCCGGGACTTTTCCTACGAGCAGTACTTC
CASSPRDFSYEQYF
>TRBJ1-4|-|TRBD1|TRBV19
TGTGCCAGTAGTATCGACAGGGGGCATGAAAAACTGTTTTTT
CASSIDRGHEKLFF
>TRBJ1-2|-|TRBD1|TRBV2
TGTGCCAGCAGACCACCGGGACAGGGTATCGGCTATGGCTACACCTTC
CASRPPGQGIGYGYTF
>TRBJ2-7|-|-|TRBV2
TGTGCCAGCAGGTGGACTATGGCTTCCTACGAGCAGTACTTC
CASRWTMASYEQYF
>TRBJ1-5|-|-|TRBV13
TGTGCCAGCAGCTGGGGGGTGAGGGGTCAGCCCCAGCATTTT
CASSWGVRGQPQHF
>TRBJ2-5|-|TRBD2|TRBV6-2/TRBV6-3
TGTGCCAGCAACCCCGGACTAGCGGTCTACCAAGAGACCCAGTACTTC
CASNPGLAVYQETQYF
>TRBJ1-2|-|TRBD1|TRBV9
TGTGCCAGCAGCGCAGCGCCCGGGACAGGGGGGACTAACTATGGCTACACCTTC
CASSAAPGTGGTNYGYTF
>TRBJ1-2|-|TRBD1|TRBV4-3
TGCGCCAGCAGCCAAGCGGACAGGGGCTATGGCTACACCTTC
CASSQADRGYGYTF
>TRBJ2-3|-|TRBD2|TRBV7-9
TGTGCCAGCAGCTTTCATGGTAGCGGGGGGGCCCTAACAGATACGCAGTATTTT
CASSFHGSGGALTDTQYF
>TRBJ2-2|few|-|TRBV19
TGTGCCAGTAGTGATCGGACTGTTCCCGGGGAGCTGTTTTTT
CASSDRTVPGELFF
>TRBJ2-1|-|TRBD2|TRBV4-3
TGCGCCAGCAGCCAGGATAGCGGGGGGGTTAATGAGCAGTTCTTC
CASSQDSGGVNEQFF
>TRBJ2-4|-|-|TRBV19
TGTGCCAGTAGTATACCCCTAGCGAGAGGGGACATTCAGTACTTC
CASSIPLARGDIQYF
>TRBJ1-4|-|TRBD1|TRBV30
TGTGCCTGGAGTCTCGGGACAGGGGAAGAAAAACTGTTTTTT
CAWSLGTGEEKLFF
>TRBJ2-2|-|TRBD2|TRBV3-1/TRBV3-2
TGTGCCAGCAGCCCACCTTTAGCGGGGGCCGGGGAGCTGTTTTTT
CASSPPLAGAGELFF
>TRBJ1-1|-|TRBD1|TRBV25-1
TGTGCCAGCAATTTGGGACAGGGGCCGGGCACTGAAGCTTTCTTT
CASNLGQGPGTEAFF